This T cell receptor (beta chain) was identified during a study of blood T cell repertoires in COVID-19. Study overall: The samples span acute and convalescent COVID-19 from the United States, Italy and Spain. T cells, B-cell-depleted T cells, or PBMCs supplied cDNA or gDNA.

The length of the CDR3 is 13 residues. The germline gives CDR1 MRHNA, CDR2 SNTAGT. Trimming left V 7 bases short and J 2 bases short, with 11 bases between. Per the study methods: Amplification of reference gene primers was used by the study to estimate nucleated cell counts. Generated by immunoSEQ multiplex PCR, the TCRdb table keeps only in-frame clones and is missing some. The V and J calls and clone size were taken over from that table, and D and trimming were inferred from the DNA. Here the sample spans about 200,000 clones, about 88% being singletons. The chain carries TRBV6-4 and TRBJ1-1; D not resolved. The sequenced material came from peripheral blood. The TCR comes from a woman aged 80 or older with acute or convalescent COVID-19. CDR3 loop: CASKLTSNTEAFF. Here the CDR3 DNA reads TGTGCCAGCAAATTGACAAGTAACACTGAAGCTTTCTTT.